Given below is one T cell receptor beta chain in context. Its antigen is currently unknown. This record belongs to a study of molecular identifiers for immune sequencing clone quantification. TCRdb redid the calling of the PCR reads with MiXCR, one entry per CDR3 protein. The table includes under 600,000 distinct CDR3 sequences, around 21% detected once. The study's findings and limits: Sizes of highly expanded clones could be underestimated through identical TCRs sharing a barcode. Jurkat TCR RNA spiked in from one cell (amid more than 850,000 naive cells) was reportedly detectable. It was shown that clones above 20 RNA copies held over 98% of effector molecules, but under 1% in naive cells.

CDR3 length equals 15 residues. V gave up 5 bases and J gave up 0 bases, with 13 bases separating them. Germline CDR1 and CDR2: PRHDT and FYEKMQ (reference sequence). Sequencing used naive CD8+ T cells from blood, with Jurkat cell RNA spiked in. The subset denotes: FACS-sorted CD8+CD4-CCR7+CD45RA+ naive T cells. The chain uses TRBV13 and TRBJ1-1; the D gene is possibly TRBD1 (6 bases). The receptor was isolated from a human donor in good health. Some libraries in this study had Jurkat cell RNA spiked in. The CDR3 sequence: CASSTKGVLNTEAFF. CDR3 DNA: TGTGCCAGCAGCACCAAGGGGGTTCTGAACACTGAAGCTTTCTTT.